The text below deals with one TCR beta chain. Some clones are missing from TCRdb's copy, which holds only in-frame ones; the method was immunoSEQ multiplex PCR. The sample holds around 35,000 clones; approximately 87% are singletons and the top ten take about a sixth. The data are from a study of PD-L1 blockade in urothelial cancer. CDR1 is SEHNR, CDR2 FQNEAQ, per germline (reference sequence). V shed 3 bases and J shed 4 bases, with 10 bases lying between them. There are 14 residues in the CDR3. Sample time point: pretreatment peripheral blood. The clonotype originates from a man aged 60 to 75 with urothelial cancer. V usage is TRBV7-9 and J usage is TRBJ1-5, with no clear D. The sequences come from PBMCs, collected around atezolizumab (anti-PD-L1) treatment. The CDR3 protein is CASSFGSINQPQHF. The CDR3 DNA sequence: TGTGCCAGCAGCTTCGGGTCCATAAATCAGCCCCAGCATTTT.